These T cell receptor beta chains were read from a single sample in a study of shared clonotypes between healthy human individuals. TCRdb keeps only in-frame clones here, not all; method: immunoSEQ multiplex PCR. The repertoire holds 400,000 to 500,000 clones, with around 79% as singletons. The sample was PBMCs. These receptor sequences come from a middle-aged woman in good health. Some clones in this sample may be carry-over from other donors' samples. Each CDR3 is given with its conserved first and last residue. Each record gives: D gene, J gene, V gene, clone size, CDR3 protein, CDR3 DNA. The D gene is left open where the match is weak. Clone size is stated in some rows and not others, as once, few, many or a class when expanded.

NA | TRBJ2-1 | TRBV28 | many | CASSFREQQFF | TGTGCCAGCAGTTTCCGGGAACAGCAGTTCTTC
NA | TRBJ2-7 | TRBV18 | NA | CASSPLTDYEQYF | TGTGCCAGCTCACCATTGACGGACTACGAGCAGTACTTC
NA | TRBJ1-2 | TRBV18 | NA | CASSGRQSTHGYTF | TGTGCCAGCTCGGGGAGGCAGTCGACCCATGGCTACACCTTC
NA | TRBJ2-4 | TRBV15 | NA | CATSRDLGTYKNIQYF | TGTGCCACCAGCAGAGATTTAGGCACTTACAAAAACATTCAGTACTTC
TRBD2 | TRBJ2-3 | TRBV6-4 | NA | CASSDIAGATDTQYF | TGTGCCAGCAGTGACATAGCGGGAGCTACAGATACGCAGTATTTT
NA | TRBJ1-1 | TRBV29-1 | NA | CSTGFTEAFF | TGCAGCACAGGGTTTACTGAAGCTTTCTTT
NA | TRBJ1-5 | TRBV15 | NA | CATSRDLSRPNQPQHF | TGTGCCACCAGCAGAGATCTAAGCAGGCCCAATCAGCCCCAGCATTTT
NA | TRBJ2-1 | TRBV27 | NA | CASSQGLADNEQFF | TGTGCCAGCAGTCAGGGACTGGCAGACAATGAGCAGTTCTTC
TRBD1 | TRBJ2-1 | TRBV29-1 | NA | CSVEPRQGSYNEQFF | TGCAGCGTTGAACCCCGACAGGGTTCCTACAATGAGCAGTTCTTC
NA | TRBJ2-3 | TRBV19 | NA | CASSMILRQPSTDTQYF | TGTGCCAGTAGTATGATCCTGAGACAGCCTAGCACAGATACGCAGTATTTT
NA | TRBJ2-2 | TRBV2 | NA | CAIRDTYTGELFF | TGTGCCATCCGGGACACCTACACCGGGGAGCTGTTTTTT
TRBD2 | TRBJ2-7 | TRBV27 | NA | CASSSKGLAGYEQYF | TGTGCCAGCAGTTCAAAGGGACTAGCGGGATACGAGCAGTACTTC